This note documents a single TCR beta chain sequence. This sample stems from a study of cytomegalovirus exposure and HLA in healthy donors. The PCR contained 60 Vbeta and 13 Jbeta primers. Sequenced by immunoSEQ multiplex PCR; TCRdb stores in-frame clones only, minus some. The table shows about 160,000 clones, with approximately 75% occurring only once. It was healthy bone marrow donors who served as donors. The CDR3 spans 16 residues. The germline V gene has CDR1 SGHTA and CDR2 FQGNSA. V shed 4 bases and J 3 bases; nucleotides not matched to a gene: 12. This TCR came from a man in his fifties or sixties in good health and CMV-seropositive. The sample comprised PBMCs. V and J are TRBV7-2 and TRBJ2-7; TRBD1 aligns across 7 bases. The CDR3 is CASSSDRGGAIYEQYF. The CDR3 region has the DNA TGTGCCAGCAGCTCAGATCGAGGGGGCGCGATCTACGAGCAGTACTTC.